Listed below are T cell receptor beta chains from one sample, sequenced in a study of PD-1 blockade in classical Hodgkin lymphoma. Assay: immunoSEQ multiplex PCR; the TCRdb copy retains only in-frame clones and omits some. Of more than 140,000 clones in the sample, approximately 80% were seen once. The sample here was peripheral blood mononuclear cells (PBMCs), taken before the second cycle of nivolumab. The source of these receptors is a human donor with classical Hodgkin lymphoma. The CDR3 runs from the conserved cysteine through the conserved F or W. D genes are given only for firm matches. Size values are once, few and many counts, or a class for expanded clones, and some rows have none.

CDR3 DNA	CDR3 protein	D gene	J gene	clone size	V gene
TGTGCCAGCAGTTCCCGGACTATCTTAGGCTACGAGCAGTACTTC	CASSSRTILGYEQYF	.	TRBJ2-7	.	TRBV6-5
TGTGCCAGCACCTTACGGTTCACCGGGGAGCTGTTTTTT	CASTLRFTGELFF	.	TRBJ2-2	.	TRBV6-6
TGTGCCACCAGGCCCGCGGGAGGGGGCTTTGGAGCCAAAAACATTCAGTACTTC	CATRPAGGGFGAKNIQYF	TRBD2	TRBJ2-4	.	TRBV15
TGTGCCAGCAGTTACCCGGTGGGAGGGTTTAATTCACCCCTCCACTTT	CASSYPVGGFNSPLHF	.	TRBJ1-6	.	TRBV6-5
TGTGCCAGCAGCGTAGGGGGAGCCCCGGGGAATGAAAAACTGTTTTTT	CASSVGGAPGNEKLFF	.	TRBJ1-4	few	TRBV9
TGCAGCGTTGCAGGCGGGAGAGAGTACGAGCAGTACTTC	CSVAGGREYEQYF	TRBD2	TRBJ2-7	.	TRBV29-1
TGTGCCATTGGGACAGGGTTGGAGACCCAGTACTTC	CAIGTGLETQYF	TRBD1	TRBJ2-5	.	TRBV19
TGTGCCAGCAGCCAGACTCGGACTAGCGGGGCTAAGGAGCAGTTCTTC	CASSQTRTSGAKEQFF	TRBD2	TRBJ2-1	.	TRBV5-5
TGTGCCAGCAGTTACCGGGACGAGCAGTACTTC	CASSYRDEQYF	.	TRBJ2-7	.	TRBV6-5
TGTGCCAGCTCACCAAACGGGGGCAGGGAAGACGGCGGCTACACCTTC	CASSPNGGREDGGYTF	.	TRBJ1-2	few	TRBV18
TGTGCCAGCAGCGTAGGGACAGGGGTTAATTCACCCCTCCACTTT	CASSVGTGVNSPLHF	TRBD1	TRBJ1-6	.	TRBV9
TGTGCCAGCAGCTTCTGGACAGGGTCAGGCACCGGGGAGCTGTTTTTT	CASSFWTGSGTGELFF	TRBD1	TRBJ2-2	.	TRBV7-3
TGTGCCAGCAGCTTACAGACCTCTGGGGCCAACGTCCTGACTTTC	CASSLQTSGANVLTF	.	TRBJ2-6	.	TRBV7-6
TGCGCCAGCAGCTTGGATGACGACCTCGAAGAGACCCAGTACTTC	CASSLDDDLEETQYF	.	TRBJ2-5	.	TRBV5-1
TGTGCCAGTAGTAGAAGGGCCCTCAAAGAGACCCAGTACTTC	CASSRRALKETQYF	.	TRBJ2-5	.	TRBV19
TGTGCCAGCAGCGAACAGGGGTTCTCTGGAAACACCATATATTTT	CASSEQGFSGNTIYF	TRBD1	TRBJ1-3	.	TRBV7-9
TGTGCCAGCAGCCCCGACAGAAATCAGCCCCAGCATTTT	CASSPDRNQPQHF	.	TRBJ1-5	.	TRBV11-1
TGTGCCAGCAGTAGGGGGACTACTGAAGCTTTCTTT	CASSRGTTEAFF	.	TRBJ1-1	.	TRBV5-4
TGTGCCAGCAGCTTGGTGGGTAAAGAAAAACTGTTTTTT	CASSLVGKEKLFF	.	TRBJ1-4	few	TRBV5-5
TGTGCCAGCAGTTTATCGATGAGGGCTTATTACACTGAAGCTTTCTTT	CASSLSMRAYYTEAFF	.	TRBJ1-1	.	TRBV27
TGTGCCAGCAGCAGGGGGACATACCGTGGAAACACCATATATTTT	CASSRGTYRGNTIYF	TRBD1	TRBJ1-3	.	TRBV6-5
TGTGCCAGCAGCCTCACCCTACAGGGGTATCAGCCCCAGCATTTT	CASSLTLQGYQPQHF	TRBD1	TRBJ1-5	.	TRBV27
TGTGCCAGCAGCTTAACTGGGGCAGGGGCGGACACCGGGGAGCTGTTTTTT	CASSLTGAGADTGELFF	.	TRBJ2-2	.	TRBV7-3
TGTGCCAGCAGCCACGATTCCGACAGAGACACCGGGGAGCTGTTTTTT	CASSHDSDRDTGELFF	.	TRBJ2-2	.	TRBV4-2
TGTGCCAGCAGTTTGGGGGCTCAGGACTATCGGCCCCAGCATTTT	CASSLGAQDYRPQHF	.	TRBJ1-5	many	TRBV28
TGTGCCAGCAGTGAATCGATAGGAGGGAGAGGCCCAAGGGGTGAGCAGTTCTTC	CASSESIGGRGPRGEQFF	.	TRBJ2-1	.	TRBV25-1
TGTGCTAGTGGTTTGGTATATGGGACAGGGGCTAACCAAGAGACCCAGTACTTC	CASGLVYGTGANQETQYF	TRBD1	TRBJ2-5	.	TRBV12-5
TGTGCCAGTAGTAGTGGGGCGAAAGATACGCAGTATTTT	CASSSGAKDTQYF	.	TRBJ2-3	once	TRBV19
TGTGCCAGCAGCCCCCGCCCGGGACAGGGGGGTGAAAAACTGTTTTTT	CASSPRPGQGGEKLFF	TRBD1	TRBJ1-4	.	TRBV14
TGCGCCAGCAGCCAAGATCAACTCAGCTCCTACGAGCAGTACTTC	CASSQDQLSSYEQYF	.	TRBJ2-7	.	TRBV4-3
TGTGCCAGAACCTTAAGGGGCGGATATGGCTACACCTTC	CARTLRGGYGYTF	.	TRBJ1-2	.	TRBV2
TGTGCCATCAGTGAGTCTGGGGTTCGGGCCGGGGAGCTGTTTTTT	CAISESGVRAGELFF	.	TRBJ2-2	.	TRBV10-3
TGTGCCAGCAGCCCGACGATACCCCCCGGGGAGCTGTTTTTT	CASSPTIPPGELFF	.	TRBJ2-2	.	TRBV7-3
TGTGCCAGCAGCATGCGACTAGCGGGGGGGCTTACAGATACGCAGTATTTT	CASSMRLAGGLTDTQYF	.	TRBJ2-3	.	TRBV21-1
TGCAGCGTTGCTGGGGGGGGTACTGAAGCTTTCTTT	CSVAGGGTEAFF	.	TRBJ1-1	.	TRBV29-1
TGTGCCAGCAGCTTCCCCCAGGAAAATCGGCAGTTCTTC	CASSFPQENRQFF	.	TRBJ2-1	.	TRBV7-2
TGTGCCAGCAGTTACTCCGGGACAGTCAACTATGGCTACACCTTC	CASSYSGTVNYGYTF	TRBD1	TRBJ1-2	.	TRBV6-6
TGTGCCAGCAGTGCCACAGGTCATGAAAAACTGTTTTTT	CASSATGHEKLFF	.	TRBJ1-4	.	TRBV2
TGCGCCAGCAGCTTGCTAGGGGGGTCCTACAATGAGCAGTTCTTC	CASSLLGGSYNEQFF	.	TRBJ2-1	.	TRBV5-1
TGTGCCAGCAGCTTAGACAGAAATTCACCCCTCCACTTT	CASSLDRNSPLHF	.	TRBJ1-6	few	TRBV7-3
TGTGCCAGCTCACCACAAAACAGGGGGGGCACAGATACGCAGTATTTT	CASSPQNRGGTDTQYF	TRBD1	TRBJ2-3	.	TRBV18
TGTGCCAGCAGTTACAGGGGAACTAATGAAAAACTGTTTTTT	CASSYRGTNEKLFF	.	TRBJ1-4	.	TRBV6-5
TGTGCCAGCAGATGGACGATTTCTGGAAACACCATATATTTT	CASRWTISGNTIYF	.	TRBJ1-3	.	TRBV5-8
TGTGCCAGCAGCTCGACAAATTTGGGTGGCTACACCTTC	CASSSTNLGGYTF	.	TRBJ1-2	.	TRBV6-1
TGCGCCAGCAGCTTGACTTTAAGGGGAGGTGAAGCTTTCTTT	CASSLTLRGGEAFF	.	TRBJ1-1	.	TRBV5-1
TGTCCCAGCAGCTTAGTAGCGGGAGGTGGTCCGGACACCGGGGAGCTGTTTTTT	CPSSLVAGGGPDTGELFF	TRBD2	TRBJ2-2	.	TRBV7-6
TGTGCCCGCAGTTACCCGGGACAGGGGGCTTACGAGCAGTACTTC	CARSYPGQGAYEQYF	TRBD1	TRBJ2-7	once	TRBV6-6
TGTGCCAGCAGCTTAACCCCGGGACAGGGGACGACCCAGTACTTC	CASSLTPGQGTTQYF	TRBD1	TRBJ2-5	.	TRBV7-2
TGTGCCAGCAAAAGTTTGGGGGCTAGCGGGTTGAGGCAAGAGACCCAGTACTTC	CASKSLGASGLRQETQYF	TRBD2	TRBJ2-5	.	TRBV27
TGTGCCAGCAGCTTTAGCACTAGCTCCTACAATGAGCAGTTCTTC	CASSFSTSSYNEQFF	.	TRBJ2-1	.	TRBV5-4